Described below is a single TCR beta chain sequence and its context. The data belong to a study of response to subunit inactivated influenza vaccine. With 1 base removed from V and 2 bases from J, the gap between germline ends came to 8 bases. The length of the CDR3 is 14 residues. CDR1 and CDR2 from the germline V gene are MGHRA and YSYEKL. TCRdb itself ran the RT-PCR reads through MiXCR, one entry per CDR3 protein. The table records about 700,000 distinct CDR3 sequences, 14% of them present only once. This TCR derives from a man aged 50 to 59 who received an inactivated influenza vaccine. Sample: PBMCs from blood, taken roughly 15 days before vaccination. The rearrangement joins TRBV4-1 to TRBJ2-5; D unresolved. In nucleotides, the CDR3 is TGCGCCAGCAGCCAAGTGTTGAATCAAGAGACCCAGTACTTC. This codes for CASSQVLNQETQYF.